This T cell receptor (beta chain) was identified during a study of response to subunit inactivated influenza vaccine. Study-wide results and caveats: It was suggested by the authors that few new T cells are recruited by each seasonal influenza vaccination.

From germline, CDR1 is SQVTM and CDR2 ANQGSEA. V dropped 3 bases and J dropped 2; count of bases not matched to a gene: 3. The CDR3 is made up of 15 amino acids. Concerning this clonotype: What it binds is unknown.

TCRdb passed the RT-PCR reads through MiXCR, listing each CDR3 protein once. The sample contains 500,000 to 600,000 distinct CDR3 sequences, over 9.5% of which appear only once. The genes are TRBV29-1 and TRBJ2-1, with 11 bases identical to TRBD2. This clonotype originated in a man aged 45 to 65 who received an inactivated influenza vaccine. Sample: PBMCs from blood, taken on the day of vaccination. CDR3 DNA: TGCAGCGTTGACGGGACTAGCGGACCCTACAATGAGCAGTTCTTC. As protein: CSVDGTSGPYNEQFF.